Listed below are T cell receptor beta chains from one sample, sequenced in a study of T-cell reconstitution after alpha-beta-depleted transplantation in children. A single record per CDR3 protein comes from TCRdb applying MiXCR to the PCR reads. The sample shows roughly 50,000 distinct CDR3 sequences, about 40% of them seen only once. Source: PBMCs, mostly from graft donor cells, taken 360 days after TCRalphabeta/CD19-depleted stem cell transplant. The receptors derive from a male patient younger than 18 who had a stem cell transplant for acute lymphoblastic leukemia, so the T cells may come from the graft donor. Both conserved end residues are part of each CDR3. Each record gives: V gene, J gene, CDR3 length, D gene, clone size, CDR3 DNA, CDR3 protein. A D gene is named only where the DNA matches it firmly. Clone sizes are given selectively: once, few, many, or a class where the clone is expanded.

TRBV5-1	TRBJ1-3	16	.	.	TGCGCCAGCAGCTACGACGGGGGGCTGACTGGAAACACCATATATTTT	CASSYDGGLTGNTIYF
TRBV27	TRBJ2-3	12	.	once	TGTGCCAGTTTCCTAAGCACAGATACGCAGTATTTT	CASFLSTDTQYF
TRBV20-1	TRBJ2-7	13	.	.	TGCAGTGCACCCGGACTGGGGTCCTACGAGCAGTACTTC	CSAPGLGSYEQYF
TRBV6-2/TRBV6-3	TRBJ1-1	14	.	once	TGTGCCAGCAGTTACTCCGGGGCCGGACGTGGGGCTTTCTTT	CASSYSGAGRGAFF
TRBV4-2	TRBJ2-5	15	TRBD2	once	TGTGCCAGCAGCCAAGACCCACTAGCGGGAGAGACCCAGTACTTC	CASSQDPLAGETQYF
TRBV27	TRBJ1-6	12	.	.	TGTGCCAGCAGTTTGGGGAATTCACCCCTCCACTTT	CASSLGNSPLHF
TRBV5-1	TRBJ2-5	15	.	.	TGCGCCAGCAGCTTGCGGGGGGCGATGGAAGAGACCCAGTACTTC	CASSLRGAMEETQYF
TRBV6-1	TRBJ2-7	14	TRBD2	.	TGTGCCAGCAGTGGAGCGGGAGTCGTCTACGAGCAGTACTTC	CASSGAGVVYEQYF
TRBV10-3	TRBJ2-7	14	.	.	TGTGCCATCAGATATAGCGGTAGCTCCTACGAGCAGTACTTC	CAIRYSGSSYEQYF
TRBV20-1	TRBJ2-7	16	TRBD2	once	TGCAGTGCTAGAGATCTTGGACTAGCGGGAACCTACGAGCAGTACTTC	CSARDLGLAGTYEQYF
TRBV5-6	TRBJ2-5	15	.	.	TGTGCCAGCAGTCCCACAGGGTCGGGGCAAGAGACCCAGTACTTC	CASSPTGSGQETQYF
TRBV4-3	TRBJ2-3	13	.	.	TGCGCCGCCGGACAAGTCAGCACAGATACGCAGTATTTT	CAAGQVSTDTQYF
TRBV29-1	TRBJ2-4	13	TRBD1	.	TGCAGCGTCCAAACAGGGGGCGAAAACATTCAGTACTTC	CSVQTGGENIQYF
TRBV12-3/TRBV12-4	TRBJ2-5	15	TRBD2	.	TGTGCCAGCAGTTTCCCACTAGCGGGGGGGGAGACCCAGTACTTC	CASSFPLAGGETQYF
TRBV29-1	TRBJ1-1	11	.	.	TGCAGCGTTGTGTTCAACACTGAAGCTTTCTTT	CSVVFNTEAFF
TRBV6-5	TRBJ2-5	16	TRBD2	.	TGTGCCAGCAGTTACTATAGCGGGGGGATCCAAGAGACCCAGTACTTC	CASSYYSGGIQETQYF
TRBV7-9	TRBJ2-7	14	.	.	TGTGCCAGCAGCACCCCGGCGGAATCCTACGAGCAGTACTTC	CASSTPAESYEQYF
TRBV20-1	TRBJ2-3	15	.	few	TGCAGTGCCCACCCCGAGGGGGGGCTCACAGATACGCAGTATTTT	CSAHPEGGLTDTQYF
TRBV15	TRBJ2-7	13	.	.	TGTGCCACCAGCAGAGAGGCTGCCTACGAGCAGTACTTC	CATSREAAYEQYF
TRBV6-2/TRBV6-3	TRBJ2-1	16	.	.	TGTGCCAGCAGTTACTCGTTAGAGTGGTCCTACAATGAGCAGTTCTTC	CASSYSLEWSYNEQFF
TRBV27	TRBJ2-5	17	.	.	TGTGCCAGCAGCTCCCTAAGCGTGACAGGCCCCCAAGAGACCCAGTACTTC	CASSSLSVTGPQETQYF
TRBV6-2/TRBV6-3	TRBJ2-7	12	.	.	TGTGCCAGCAGTTACGACCTCTACGAGCAGTACTTC	CASSYDLYEQYF
TRBV20-1	TRBJ2-1	12	.	.	TGCAGTGCTAGGGCCTCCTACAATGAGCAGTTCTTC	CSARASYNEQFF
TRBV2	TRBJ2-7	12	.	few	TGTGCCAGCAGAGAAACAGCGTACGAGCAGTACTTC	CASRETAYEQYF
TRBV5-1	TRBJ1-2	13	.	.	TGCGCCAGCAGCTTGGGGTCCGGGGAAGGCTACACCTTC	CASSLGSGEGYTF
TRBV12-3/TRBV12-4	TRBJ2-7	13	.	few	TGTGCCAGCAGTTTAGCGGGAAGGTACGAGCAGTACTTC	CASSLAGRYEQYF
TRBV27	TRBJ2-7	14	TRBD2	.	TGTGCCAGCAGTTTTAGCGGGAGCGGTCACGAGCAGTACTTC	CASSFSGSGHEQYF
TRBV4-2	TRBJ2-7	18	.	.	TGTGCCAGCAGCCAAGACGGGGGGCGTTCCCTACTAGCTTACGAGCAGTACTTC	CASSQDGGRSLLAYEQYF
TRBV20-1	TRBJ2-1	12	.	many	TGCAGTTGGGGGAGCTCCTACAATGAGCAGTTCTTC	CSWGSSYNEQFF
TRBV27	TRBJ2-7	14	.	many	TGTGCCAGCAGTTTATTTCGGGGTACCTACGAGCAGTACTTC	CASSLFRGTYEQYF
TRBV20-1	TRBJ2-1	15	TRBD2	.	TGCAGTGCTAGAGATTTTCTAGCGGGGTACAATGAGCAGTTCTTC	CSARDFLAGYNEQFF
TRBV7-2	TRBJ2-1	14	.	few	TGTGCCAGCAGCTTATGGCGGGCGTACAATGAGCAGTTCTTC	CASSLWRAYNEQFF
TRBV5-6	TRBJ2-4	13	.	.	TGTGCCAGCAGCTCTGGGGGGGGCGACATTCAGTACTTC	CASSSGGGDIQYF
TRBV27	TRBJ1-5	15	.	.	TGTGCCAGCAGTGCGGGGCTATATAGCAATCAGCCCCAGCATTTT	CASSAGLYSNQPQHF
TRBV11-2	TRBJ2-2	12	.	once	TGTGCCAGCAGCCCCGAGACCGGGGAGCTGTTTTTT	CASSPETGELFF
TRBV13	TRBJ2-1	14	.	few	TGTGCCAGCAGCTTAGTCGCCCGTTCCAATGAGCAGTTCTTC	CASSLVARSNEQFF
TRBV3-1	TRBJ2-7	15	TRBD2	few	TGTGCCAGCAGCCAAAGACTAGCGGGGGTACAAGAGCAGTACTTC	CASSQRLAGVQEQYF
TRBV4-3	TRBJ2-1	17	TRBD2	.	TGCGCCAGCAGCCACATAGCGGGGGGCCTCTTCTACAATGAGCAGTTCTTC	CASSHIAGGLFYNEQFF
TRBV29-1	TRBJ2-1	13	.	.	TGCAGCGTTGGGGCCACTTGGTACAATGAGCAGTTCTTC	CSVGATWYNEQFF
TRBV3-1	TRBJ2-5	15	TRBD2	.	TGTGCCAGCACCGGACTAGCGGGAGCGCAAGAGACCCAGTACTTC	CASTGLAGAQETQYF
TRBV28	TRBJ1-4	16	.	.	TGTGCCAGCAGTACCCTCATTGGGGGGGCGAATGAAAAACTGTTTTTT	CASSTLIGGANEKLFF
TRBV7-6	TRBJ2-5	14	TRBD2	once	TGTGCCAGCAGCCGGCCCGGACTAGTGAAGACCCAGTACTTC	CASSRPGLVKTQYF
TRBV28	TRBJ2-3	16	TRBD2	few	TGTGCCAGCAGTCGTAGCGGGAGCACCCCCACAGATACGCAGTATTTT	CASSRSGSTPTDTQYF
TRBV28	TRBJ2-1	13	.	.	TGTGCCAGCAGTAAATCAGGGGTTAATGAGCAGTTCTTC	CASSKSGVNEQFF
TRBV25-1	TRBJ1-3	16	.	.	TGTGCCAGCAGTGAGGAAGGGATATCCTCTGGAAACACCATATATTTT	CASSEEGISSGNTIYF
TRBV5-1	TRBJ2-5	14	.	few	TGCGCCAGCAGCTGGACAGTTCCTCAAGAGACCCAGTACTTC	CASSWTVPQETQYF
TRBV6-5	TRBJ1-4	15	.	few	TGTGCCAGCAGTTACGATCGGACATTTAATGAAAAACTGTTTTTT	CASSYDRTFNEKLFF